A single sample gave rise to the 9 T cell receptor beta chains below, sequenced in a study of monozygotic twins with inflammatory bowel disease. Following a re-call of the 5' RACE reads, TCRdb has one entry per CDR3 protein and lacks DNA. The ten most abundant clones cover around 7.7% of a sample with 200,000 to 250,000 distinct CDR3 sequences. The specimen was blood. These receptors originate from a human donor with ulcerative colitis or Crohn's disease, or a healthy co-twin of an affected twin (not recorded which).

This chain links TRBV5-1 with TRBJ1-1; TCRdb gives TRBD1 as the D gene, but with no DNA this cannot be confirmed. Looked up from germline, CDR1 is SGHRS and CDR2 is YFSETQ. The CDR3 runs to 15 residues. The CDR3 is CASSLGSTGVAEAFF.

CDR3 amino acids: CASSLSPGTGDSPLHF. The chain joins TRBV4-2 to TRBJ1-6; with no DNA, the TCRdb D assignment of TRBD1 cannot be verified. CDR3 size: 16 residues. CDR1 is LGHNA, CDR2 YNFKEQ, per germline.

The rearrangement links TRBV6-6 to TRBJ2-1; the TCRdb D gene call, TRBD2, has no DNA to confirm it. Germline CDR1 is MNHNY and CDR2 is SVGAGI (reference sequence). The CDR3 runs 14 residues. The CDR3 here is CASSYSGESDEQFF.

This chain links TRBV18 with TRBJ2-1; there is no DNA to check the TCRdb D call of TRBD1. The germline V gene has CDR1 KGHSH and CDR2 LQKENI. The CDR3 covers 16 residues. CDR3: CASSQGAPSSYNEQFF.

The V and J genes are TRBV27 and TRBJ1-2. The germline V gene has CDR1 MNHEY and CDR2 SMNVEV (reference sequence). The CDR3 contains 17 residues. CDR3 region: CASSPAQGRPGSYGYTF.

The chain carries TRBV2 and TRBJ1-2. Germline CDR1 is SNHLY and CDR2 is FYNNEI. This CDR3 is built from 11 residues. The CDR3 region is CASSGGGVYTF.

The rearrangement links TRBV6-1 to TRBJ1-3; the TCRdb D gene call, TRBD1, has no DNA to confirm it. The CDR3 length is 14 residues. CDR1 is MNHNS and CDR2 is SASEGT in the germline V gene. Here the CDR3 reads CATTRGTIENTIYF.

V gene TRBV12-3 or TRBV12-4 combines with J gene TRBJ2-7; TCRdb's assignment of TRBD1 cannot be checked, as there is no DNA. CDR3 length: 14 residues. This CDR3 is CASSLGGLSYEQYF.

The chain recombines TRBV7-2 with TRBJ2-3; the TRBD2 assignment by TCRdb is unverifiable without DNA. The CDR3 length is 15 residues. Germline V lookup: CDR1 SGHTA, CDR2 FQGNSA. The chain's CDR3 is CASSLAGGDTDTQYF. The full variable domain, with the rest looked up from reference TRBV7-2 and TRBJ2-3, is GAGVSQSPSNKVTEKGKDVELRCDPISGHTALYWYRQSLGQGLEFLIYFQGNSAPDKSGLPSDRFSAERTGGSVSTLTIQRTQQEDSAVYLCASSLAGGDTDTQYFGPGTRLTVL.